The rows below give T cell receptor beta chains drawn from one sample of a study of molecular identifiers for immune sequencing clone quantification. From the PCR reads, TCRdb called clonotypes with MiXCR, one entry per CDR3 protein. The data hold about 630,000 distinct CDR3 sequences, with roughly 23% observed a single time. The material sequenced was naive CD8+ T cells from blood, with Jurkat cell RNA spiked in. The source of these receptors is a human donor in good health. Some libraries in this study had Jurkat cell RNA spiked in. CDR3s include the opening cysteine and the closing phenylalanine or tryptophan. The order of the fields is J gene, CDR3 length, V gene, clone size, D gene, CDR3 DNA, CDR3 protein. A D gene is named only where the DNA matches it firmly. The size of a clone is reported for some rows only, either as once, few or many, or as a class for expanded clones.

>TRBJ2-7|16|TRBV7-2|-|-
TGTGCCAGCAGCTTAGCCGGGGGTCCCTACTCCTACGAGCAGTACTTC
CASSLAGGPYSYEQYF
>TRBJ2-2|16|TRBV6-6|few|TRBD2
TGTGCCAGCAGTTACGATTTAGCGGGTCCCCGCGGGGAGCTGTTTTTT
CASSYDLAGPRGELFF
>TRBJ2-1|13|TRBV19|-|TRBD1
TGTGCCAGTAGTACGACAGGGGTCAATGAGCAGTTCTTC
CASSTTGVNEQFF
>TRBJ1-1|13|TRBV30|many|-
TGTGCCTGGAGTGTATCGCAAGGGACTGAAGCTTTCTTT
CAWSVSQGTEAFF
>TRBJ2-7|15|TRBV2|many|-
TGTGCCAGCAGTGAGCCCCCGGGCAGCTCCTACGAGCAGTACTTC
CASSEPPGSSYEQYF
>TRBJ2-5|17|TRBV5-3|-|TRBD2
TGTGCCAGCAGCTTGGGTCTAGCGGGGGGATACCAAGAGCCCCAGTACTTC
CASSLGLAGGYQEPQYF
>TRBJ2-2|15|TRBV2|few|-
TGTGCCAGCAGTGAAGACCCGGCGAACACCAGGGAGCTGTTTTTT
CASSEDPANTRELFF
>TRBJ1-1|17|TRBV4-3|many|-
TGCGCCAGCAGCCAAGATCGTGCCGGGCAGACGAACACTGAAGCTTTCTTT
CASSQDRAGQTNTEAFF
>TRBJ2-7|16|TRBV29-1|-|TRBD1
TGCAGCGTTGCGGGGACCCCCGGGACAGGGAGTTACGAGCGGTACTTC
CSVAGTPGTGSYERYF
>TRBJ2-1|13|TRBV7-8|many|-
TGTGCCAGCATGCCCAGGGGGGTCGATGAGCAGTTCTTC
CASMPRGVDEQFF
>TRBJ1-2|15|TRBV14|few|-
TGTGCCAGCAGCCAAGAAGGGCTGACGATGTATGGCTACACCTTC
CASSQEGLTMYGYTF
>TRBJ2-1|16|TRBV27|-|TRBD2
TGTGCCAGCAGTTTTCATATCGCGGGAGGGCCGGATGAGCAGTTCTTC
CASSFHIAGGPDEQFF
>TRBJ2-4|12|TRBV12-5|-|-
TGTGCTAGTGGTTTAGCCATAAACACTCAGTACTTC
CASGLAINTQYF
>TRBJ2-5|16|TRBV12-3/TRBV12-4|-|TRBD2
TGTGCCAGCAGTAGGACTAGCGGGGGCCCTCAAGAGACCCAGTACTTC
CASSRTSGGPQETQYF
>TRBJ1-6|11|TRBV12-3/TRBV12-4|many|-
TGTGCCAGCAGCCCCGGGGGACCCCTCCACTTT
CASSPGGPLHF
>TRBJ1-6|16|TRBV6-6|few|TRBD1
TGTGCCAGCAGTGGGGCCGCAGACAGGGGGCTTTCACCCCTCCACTTT
CASSGAADRGLSPLHF
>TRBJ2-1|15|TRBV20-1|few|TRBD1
TGCAGTGCTAGAGATAGCGGGACAGGGGCAAATGAGCAGTTCTTC
CSARDSGTGANEQFF
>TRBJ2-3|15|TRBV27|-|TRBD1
TGTGCCAGCAGAGAAACAGGGGGCCGGGCAGATACGCAGTATTTT
CASRETGGRADTQYF
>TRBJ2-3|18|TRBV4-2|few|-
TGTGCCAGCAGCCAAGAGGGGGATTGGGCGGGTCTCACAGATACGCAGTATTTT
CASSQEGDWAGLTDTQYF
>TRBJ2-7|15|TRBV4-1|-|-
TGCGCCAGCAGCCAAAACCCGGGCCTGACCTACGAGCAGTACTTC
CASSQNPGLTYEQYF
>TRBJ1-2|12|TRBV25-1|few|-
TGTGCCAGCAGTACGGCACCTTTTGGCTACACCTTC
CASSTAPFGYTF
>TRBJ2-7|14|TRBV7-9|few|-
TGTGCCAGCAGCGCACCGGGACCCCTCCTCGAGCAGTACTTC
CASSAPGPLLEQYF
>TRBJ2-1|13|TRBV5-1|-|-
TGCGCCAGCAGCTTGGCCAGGTACAATGAGCAGTTCTTC
CASSLARYNEQFF
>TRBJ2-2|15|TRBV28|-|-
TGTGCCAGCAGTTATAGCGGAAAACCAACCGGGGAACTGTTTTTT
CASSYSGKPTGELFF
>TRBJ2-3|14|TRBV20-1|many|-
TGCAGTGCTACTTATTCGATGTTCACAGATACGCAGTATTTT
CSATYSMFTDTQYF
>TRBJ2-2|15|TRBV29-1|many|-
TGCAGCGCCACCGCCCGGCGGACGAACACCGGGGAGCTGTTTTTT
CSATARRTNTGELFF
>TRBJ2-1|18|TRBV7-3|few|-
TGTGCCAGCAGCTTAAGGGATACGGACAGATCACTCGACAATGAGCAGTTCTTC
CASSLRDTDRSLDNEQFF
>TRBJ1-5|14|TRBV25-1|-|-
TGTGCCAGCAGTGAATTGGCTGTCAATCAGCCCCAGCATTTT
CASSELAVNQPQHF
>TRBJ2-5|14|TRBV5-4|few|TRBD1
TGTGCCAGCAGCTTAACCCAGGGGGATGAGACCCAGTACTTC
CASSLTQGDETQYF
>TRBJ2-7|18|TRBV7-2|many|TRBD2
TGTGCCAGCAGCTCAAGGACTAGCGGGAGAGAATTTGCCTACGAGCAGTACTTC
CASSSRTSGREFAYEQYF
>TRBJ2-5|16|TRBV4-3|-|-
TGCGCCAGCAGCCAAGGCGACAGGTCGGTTGTGGAGACCCAGTACTTC
CASSQGDRSVVETQYF
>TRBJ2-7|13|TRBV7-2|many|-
TGTGCCAGCAGCGATAACAGGCACTACGAGCAGTACTTC
CASSDNRHYEQYF
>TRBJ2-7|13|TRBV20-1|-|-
TGCAGTGCCCCAGGGGTAGCCTTATACGAGCAGTACTTC
CSAPGVALYEQYF
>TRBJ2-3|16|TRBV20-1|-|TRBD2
TGCAGTGCTAGATCCTTCGGACTAGCGGGAGGGGATACGCAGTATTTT
CSARSFGLAGGDTQYF
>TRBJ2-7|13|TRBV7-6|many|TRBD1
TGTGCCAGCTATCCGGGACAGGGGTACGAGCAGTACTTC
CASYPGQGYEQYF
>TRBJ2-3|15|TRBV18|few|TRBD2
TGTGCCAGCTCATTGGGACTAGAGATGATAGATACGCAGTATTTT
CASSLGLEMIDTQYF
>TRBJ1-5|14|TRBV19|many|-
TGTGCCAGTAGGATGGGGGGTGGCAATCAGCCCCAGCATTTT
CASRMGGGNQPQHF
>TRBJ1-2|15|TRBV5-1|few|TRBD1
TGCGCCAGCAGCTCACACGGACAGGGGCCCTATGGCTACACCTTC
CASSSHGQGPYGYTF
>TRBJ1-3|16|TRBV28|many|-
TGTGCCAGCAGCCCAGACGGCGTCAGCTCTGGAAACACCATATATTTT
CASSPDGVSSGNTIYF
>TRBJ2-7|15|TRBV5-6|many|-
TGTGCCAGCAGCTTGGTAACGGTTTTTCCGGGCGAGCAGTACTTC
CASSLVTVFPGEQYF
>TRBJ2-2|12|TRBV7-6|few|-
TGTGCCAGCGCGACGGGAATCGGGGAGCTGTTTTTT
CASATGIGELFF
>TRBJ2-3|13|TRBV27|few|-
TGTGCCAGCCGCTTGAAGGGGACAGATACGCAGTATTTT
CASRLKGTDTQYF
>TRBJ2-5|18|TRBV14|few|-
TGTGCCAGCAGCCAAAAAGTTCCCGGGACGGGCCCCCAAGAGACCCAGTACTTC
CASSQKVPGTGPQETQYF
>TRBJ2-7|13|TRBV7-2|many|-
TGTGCCAGCAGCCCCGGGATCTCCTACGAGCAGTACTTC
CASSPGISYEQYF
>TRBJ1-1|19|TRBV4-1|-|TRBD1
TGCGCCAGCAGCCAAGACGGGAGACAGGGGTTCTTAACAGGGACTGAAGCTTTCTTT
CASSQDGRQGFLTGTEAFF
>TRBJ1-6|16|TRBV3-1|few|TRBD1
TGTGCCAGCAGCCTTACCACAGGGGAATGGTATTCACCCCTCCACTTT
CASSLTTGEWYSPLHF
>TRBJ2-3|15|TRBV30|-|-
TGTGCCTGGAATGAGGGTTCAGGTAGCACAGACACGCAGTATTTT
CAWNEGSGSTDTQYF
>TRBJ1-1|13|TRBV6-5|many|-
TGTGCCAGCGGCGCGGGGGGCTGGACTGAAGCTTTCTTT
CASGAGGWTEAFF
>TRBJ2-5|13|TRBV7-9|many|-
TGTGCCAGCAGGGGGCCGTTTGTAGAGACCCAGTACTTC
CASRGPFVETQYF
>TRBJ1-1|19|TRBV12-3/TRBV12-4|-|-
TGTGCCAGCAGTGGCTGGACAGAGGTCCGCAGTTATGTAGACACTGAAGCTTTCTTT
CASSGWTEVRSYVDTEAFF
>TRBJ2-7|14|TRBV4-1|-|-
TGCGCCAGCAGCCAAGTTCAGGGGTCCTACGAGCAGTCCTTC
CASSQVQGSYEQSF
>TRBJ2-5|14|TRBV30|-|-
TGTGCCTGGAGTGTTGGAGGGTTCCAAGAGATCCAGTACTTC
CAWSVGGFQEIQYF